The following is a TCR beta chain sequence with its context. The antigen is unknown. Once obtained from cultured CD4+ T cells, the DNA was sequenced using the Oncomine TCR Beta short-read assay. TCRdb called the PCR reads again in MiXCR, with one record for every CDR3 protein. The repertoire holds about 20,000 distinct CDR3 sequences, roughly 51% seen once, with around 9% in the top ten. This sample was included in a study of vaccination and CD4 T cells after COVID-19. Study in general: Following dose two, a median approximately 72 days (range 14 to 241) passed before post-vaccine samples were taken.

The treatment was: roughly 11-day PBMC culture with coronavirus spike peptide pools or control peptides (ViraFEST assay). Once peptide pools had expanded antigen-specific T cells, ViraFEST sequenced TCRs. Germline V gives CDR1 SGDLS, CDR2 YYNGEE. CDR3 length: 14 amino acids. The V and J ends lost 0 bases and 1 base respectively, with 7 bases between them. General study results and limits: In convalescent patients, a median around 89% of reactive clones appeared only post-vaccination.

The material sequenced was CD4+ T cells from blood, cultured in vitro. The genes are TRBV9 and TRBJ1-1; D is ambiguous. This TCR derives from a human donor who had recovered from COVID-19. For the CDR3, the DNA is TGTGCCAGCAGCGTAGTGGGAGGGAACACTGAAGCTTTCTTT. It specifies CASSVVGGNTEAFF.